What follows are 19 T cell receptor beta chains derived from one specimen sequenced in a study of regulatory T cells in long-lasting Graves disease. Time point specified: persistent/refractory GD, antithyroid drugs over 5 years with positive TRAb. The TCR library was prepared using RNA isolated from PBMCs. Arm-PCR of CDR3 regions and iRepertoire HTBI primers were the basis on which TCR beta libraries were built. One entry per CDR3 protein results from TCRdb running MiXCR on the multiplex PCR reads. The table shows approximately 500,000 distinct CDR3 sequences, with 20% to 25% occurring only once. Sequencing was performed on peripheral blood mononuclear cells (PBMCs), taken when the disease was refractory, from a patient treated with antithyroid drugs. These receptors originate from a female donor with Graves disease.

This clonotype has at least ten counts. V is TRBV6-5 and J is TRBJ2-7, with 9 bases that match TRBD1. Germline V gives CDR1 MNHEY, CDR2 SVGAGI. This CDR3 is 15 amino acids long. V was clipped by 4 bases and J by 2 bases; unmatched bases: 6. CDR3 nucleotide sequence: TGTGCCAGCAGTTCTACAGGGGGCTCAACCTACGAGCAGTACTTC. It is translated as CASSSTGGSTYEQYF.

Ten or more counts support this clonotype. The chain employs TRBV11-3 and TRBJ1-2; possible D gene TRBD1, 5 bases. CDR1 and CDR2 from the germline V gene are SGHNT and YENEEA. V was pared by 2 bases and J by 4 bases, with 17 bases between. The CDR3 consists of 16 residues. This chain's CDR3 is CASSLWGDPGSYGYTF. The CDR3 DNA sequence: TGTGCCAGCAGCTTATGGGGGGACCCCGGATCCTATGGCTACACCTTC.

Ten or more counts support this clonotype. The gene calls are TRBV20-1 and TRBJ2-5; no firm D call. This CDR3 contains 12 residues. Germline CDR1 reads DFQATT; CDR2 reads SNEGSKA (reference sequence). V lost 1 base to trimming and J lost 2 bases, with 5 bases between them. CDR3 residues: CSARALQETQYF. For the CDR3, the DNA is TGCAGTGCTAGAGCTCTGCAAGAGACCCAGTACTTC.

This clonotype came up a few times. The chain uses TRBV30 and TRBJ2-7; 7 bases line up with TRBD1. CDR1 is GTSNPN, CDR2 SVGIG, per germline (reference sequence). V shed 1 base, J shed 8 bases, and the junction held 5 bases outside the gene matches. The CDR3 has 12 residues. CDR3: CAWSGLQGKQYF. The CDR3 nucleotides are TGTGCCTGGAGTGGCCTACAGGGGAAGCAGTACTTC.

This clonotype was counted ten times or more. The rearrangement uses TRBV28 and TRBJ1-4; D ambiguous. This CDR3 has 14 amino acids. V was pared by 7 bases and J by 4 bases, with 13 bases between. Germline values: CDR1 MDHEN, CDR2 SYDVKM. CDR3 DNA: TGTGCCAGCACCCTACAAGGTGGTAATGAAAAACTGTTTTTT. It is translated as CASTLQGGNEKLFF.

This clonotype was seen a handful of times. The J gene is TRBJ1-1, the V gene TRBV19, with D perhaps TRBD1 (5 bases). CDR1 and CDR2 (germline): LNHDA, SQIVND (reference sequence). This CDR3 has 13 amino acids. V shed 7 bases and J shed 3 bases, with 12 bases lying between them. CDR3: CASTGQGYTEAFF. CDR3 coding DNA: TGTGCCAGTACGGGGCAGGGTTACACTGAAGCTTTCTTT.

J is TRBJ2-5 and V is TRBV14; D perhaps matches TRBD2 (6 bases). The CDR3 has 20 residues. The ends were cut back, 4 bases at V and 3 bases at J, with 30 bases in the middle. Per germline, CDR1 SGHDN and CDR2 FVKESK. CDR3 DNA sequence: TGTGCCAGCAGCCTCTCCGACCCAGTGGTTATAGGGAGGCCCAAAGAGACCCAGTACTTC. Translated: CASSLSDPVVIGRPKETQYF.

The chain combines TRBV20-1 with TRBJ2-7; the match to TRBD2 covers 9 bases. The CDR3 extends over 15 amino acids. Trimming took 0 bases from V and 4 from J; bases not matched to a gene: 7. The germline CDR1 and CDR2 sequences are DFQATT and SNEGSKA (reference sequence). CDR3 sequence reads: CSARDMAGGPYEQYF. The CDR3 DNA follows: TGCAGTGCTAGAGATATGGCGGGAGGGCCATACGAGCAGTACTTC.

This clonotype was counted many times. The chain employs TRBV6-2 or TRBV6-3 and TRBJ1-5, with unresolved D. Germline CDR1 is MNHEY and CDR2 is SVGEGT. Trimming removed 7 bases at V and 0 bases at J, with 13 bases between. The CDR3 consists of 15 residues. The CDR3 sequence is CASKDSTHSNQPQHF. The CDR3 DNA reads TGTGCCAGCAAAGACTCGACCCATAGCAATCAGCCCCAGCATTTT.

At least ten counts were recorded for this clonotype. The genes are TRBV20-1 and TRBJ1-1, with no clear D. The CDR3 spans 12 residues. Germline V gene sequence: CDR1 DFQATT, CDR2 SNEGSKA (reference sequence). The CDR3 DNA reads TGCTCCTGCACAGACATGAACACTGAAGCTTTCTTT. Translating gives CSCTDMNTEAFF.

This clonotype was seen ten or more times. The chain combines TRBV12-3 or TRBV12-4 with TRBJ2-7, with D unresolved. The V end was cut by 3 bases, the J end by 4 bases, with 19 bases between. The CDR3 has 16 residues. The chain's CDR3 is CASSFLSFGTNYEQYF. Here the CDR3 DNA reads TGTGCCAGCAGTTTTTTAAGCTTCGGTACGAATTACGAGCAGTACTTC.

In its sample, this clonotype was seen many times. The chain links TRBV28 to TRBJ1-5; D is unresolved. Per germline, CDR1 MDHEN and CDR2 SYDVKM. CDR3 size: 17 residues. V was shortened by 4 bases and J by 4 bases, with 20 bases between the two germline ends. CDR3 nucleotides: TGTGCCAGCAGTTCTAGACCCTGGCGTGTGACGAATCAGCCCCAGCATTTT. Translated: CASSSRPWRVTNQPQHF.

This sequence joins TRBV12-3 or TRBV12-4 and TRBJ1-3; maybe TRBD1 (5 bases). V was clipped by 6 bases and J by 0 bases, with 18 bases between them. The CDR3 length is 17 residues. The CDR3 reads CASRPQPGLSSGNTIYF. The DNA for the CDR3 is TGTGCCAGCAGGCCCCAACCGGGACTCAGCTCTGGAAACACCATATATTTT.

This clonotype was counted ten times or more. The J gene is TRBJ2-7, the V gene TRBV28; TRBD2 matches at 9 bases. The CDR3 sequence is 15 residues long. Per germline, CDR1 MDHEN and CDR2 SYDVKM. Trimming at V came to 4 bases and at J to 1 base, leaving 5 bases not matched to a gene. The CDR3: CASSSASGDSYEQYF. The CDR3 bases are TGTGCCAGCAGTTCGGCTAGCGGGGATTCCTACGAGCAGTACTTC.

This clonotype was counted ten times or more. The chain joins TRBV2 to TRBJ2-7, with D tentatively TRBD1 (6 bases). CDR1 and CDR2 (germline): SNHLY, FYNNEI. This CDR3 has 15 residues. Trimming stripped 4 bases from V and 3 bases from J, with 16 bases between. This CDR3 reads CASSGGQSPLYEQYF. CDR3 in DNA: TGTGCCAGCAGTGGAGGACAGTCTCCCCTCTACGAGCAGTACTTC.

This clonotype came up a few times. This rearrangement joins TRBV14 to TRBJ2-2; D remains unclear. The CDR3 is 16 residues long. CDR1 and CDR2 from the germline V gene are SGHDN and FVKESK. V lost 1 base and J lost 3, with 12 bases in between. CDR3 residues: CASSQVSPFYTGELFF. CDR3 sequence (DNA): TGTGCCAGCAGCCAAGTATCACCGTTTTACACCGGGGAGCTGTTTTTT.

This clonotype was recorded many times. The rearrangement links TRBV28 to TRBJ1-5, with D possibly matching TRBD1 (5 bases). This CDR3 comprises 13 residues. Germline V gene data show CDR1 as MDHEN and CDR2 as SYDVKM. The CDR3 bases are TGTGTCGTGGGACCTTATAGCAATCAGCCCCAGCATTTT. Protein product: CVVGPYSNQPQHF.

This clonotype was recorded at least ten times. V usage is TRBV12-3 or TRBV12-4 and J usage is TRBJ1-5; D is perhaps TRBD1 (5 bases). With 2 bases removed from V and 3 bases from J, the gap between germline ends came to 14 bases. The CDR3 is 16 amino acids. CDR3 coding DNA: TGTGCCAGCAGTTTACCCATTCGGGGGTCCAATCAGCCCCAGCATTTT. Amino acids: CASSLPIRGSNQPQHF.

This clonotype was seen many times. The genes are TRBV27 and TRBJ2-7, with 10 positions matching TRBD2. V was clipped by 4 bases and J by 5 bases; unmatched bases: 8. CDR3 length: 15 residues. From germline, CDR1 is MNHEY and CDR2 SMNVEV (reference sequence). Written as DNA, the CDR3 is TGTGCCAGCAGTTCCCCCGCTAGCGGGAGCGACGAGCAGTACTTC. Translation: CASSSPASGSDEQYF.